A single sample gave rise to the 25 T cell receptor beta chains below, sequenced in a study of early T cells in non-severe SARS-CoV-2 infection. MiXCR, run by TCRdb on the 5' RACE reads, gives a single entry per CDR3 protein. The repertoire holds tens of thousands of distinct CDR3 sequences, with about 5% as singletons. The input for sequencing was whole blood, taken at baseline. The receptors stem from an adult who was a healthcare worker with PCR-confirmed SARS-CoV-2 infection or an uninfected control (not recorded which).

There are a few counts of this clonotype. The chain employs TRBV29-1 and TRBJ2-7; 13 nucleotides align to TRBD2. V lost 6 bases and J lost 2; bases outside the gene matches: 4. The germline CDR1 and CDR2 sequences are SQVTM and ANQGSEA. This CDR3 spans 14 amino acids. Here the CDR3 reads CSVLTSGRPYEQYF. CDR3 nucleotide sequence: TGCAGCGTCCTGACTAGCGGGAGGCCCTACGAGCAGTACTTC.

This clonotype was seen ten or more times. The CDR3 reads CASSRPRDRGYGGYTF. CDR3 nucleotide sequence: TGTGCCAGCAGCCGCCCCCGGGACAGGGGCTACGGTGGCTACACCTTC. V and J are TRBV3-1 and TRBJ1-2; 10 bases are a match to TRBD1. This CDR3 comprises 16 residues. The trim removed 4 bases at V and 7 bases at J, leaving 12 bases unmatched. Germline assignment: CDR1 LGHDT and CDR2 YNNKEL (reference sequence).

This clonotype has just a few counts. This sequence joins TRBV5-1 and TRBJ2-2, with D maybe TRBD1 (6 bases). Germline V gene lookup returns CDR1 SGHRS and CDR2 YFSETQ. The CDR3 sequence is 14 residues long. Trimming took off 3 bases at V and 6 bases at J, with 12 bases between the two ends. CDR3 nucleotide sequence: TGCGCCAGCAGCTCCGGGACAAGCGCCGGGGAGCTGTTTTTT. It yields the protein CASSSGTSAGELFF.

This chain joins TRBV5-4 and TRBJ2-7; TRBD1 or TRBD2 may be the D gene (6 bases each). CDR3 length: 15 amino acids. Trimming took 4 bases from V and 2 from J, leaving 16 bases between them. CDR1 and CDR2 (germline): SGHNT, YYREEE (reference sequence). As DNA, the CDR3 is TGTGCCAGCAGCCGGGACGGGGGCCAAACCTACGAGCAGTACTTC. It yields the protein CASSRDGGQTYEQYF.

V gene TRBV7-9 combines with J gene TRBJ1-4, with 8 bases that match TRBD1. The CDR3 contains 14 residues. Germline values: CDR1 SEHNR, CDR2 FQNEAQ (reference sequence). J was trimmed by 8 bases and V by 5 bases; bases with no gene match: 7. The chain's CDR3 is CASSLGQGMEKLFF. The CDR3 DNA reads as TGTGCCAGCAGCCTCGGACAGGGAATGGAAAAACTGTTTTTT.

This clonotype was counted at least ten times. The chain links TRBV18 to TRBJ2-5; D is unresolved. From germline, CDR1 is KGHSH and CDR2 LQKENI. Trimming removed 1 base at V and 0 bases at J, with 6 bases between. This CDR3 is built from 14 residues. This chain's CDR3 is CASSPRKHQETQYF. The DNA for the CDR3 is TGTGCCAGCTCACCACGAAAGCACCAAGAGACCCAGTACTTC.

This clonotype has ten or more counts. The chain combines TRBV4-2 with TRBJ1-5; 9 bases agree with TRBD1. The CDR3 covers 16 residues. Trimming cost V 0 bases and J 7 bases; bases outside gene matches: 7. Germline CDR1 and CDR2: LGHNA and YNFKEQ. The CDR3 coding sequence is TGTGCCAGCAGCCAAGATGGGACAGGGATGGGACAGCCCCAGCATTTT. This codes for CASSQDGTGMGQPQHF.

V gene TRBV18 combines with J gene TRBJ2-5; D is unclear. Germline values: CDR1 KGHSH, CDR2 LQKENI. The V gene lost 2 bases and the J gene lost 1 base, with 5 bases spanning the gap. This CDR3 is built from 13 residues. The CDR3 coding sequence is TGTGCCAGCTCACCAGAGATCCAAGAGACCCAGTACTTC. Encoded protein: CASSPEIQETQYF.

This clonotype was counted at least ten times. This chain joins TRBV7-9 and TRBJ1-6; no clear D gene. CDR1 is SEHNR and CDR2 is FQNEAQ in the germline V gene (reference sequence). CDR3 size: 14 residues. The V gene lost 6 bases and the J gene lost 7 bases, with 13 bases spanning the gap. The CDR3 region is CASRAKTGNSPLHF. The DNA for the CDR3 is TGTGCCAGCAGAGCCAAAACGGGGAATTCACCCCTCCACTTT.

The gene calls are TRBV9 and TRBJ2-3; D may be TRBD2 (5 bases). This CDR3 is 15 amino acids long. V lost 2 bases and J 0 bases, leaving 10 bases between the germline ends. From germline, CDR1 is SGDLS and CDR2 YYNGEE. CDR3 coding DNA: TGTGCCAGCAGCGTCCTAGCACTAAGCACAGATACGCAGTATTTT. As protein: CASSVLALSTDTQYF.

This chain links TRBV19 with TRBJ2-3, with 14 nucleotides matching TRBD2. The CDR3 loop spans 18 amino acids. Germline trimming cut 3 bases from V and 2 bases from J; bases unmatched to any gene: 7. Germline lookup yields CDR1 LNHDA and CDR2 SQIVND (reference sequence). CDR3 amino acids: CASSILGLAGGPTDTQYF. The CDR3 region has the DNA TGTGCCAGTAGTATCCTCGGACTAGCGGGAGGACCCACAGATACGCAGTATTTT.

This clonotype occurred many times. CDR3 in amino acids: CASSTAGGRAEAFF. CDR3 sequence (DNA): TGTGCCAGCAGTACCGCAGGAGGGAGGGCTGAAGCTTTCTTT. The chain links TRBV6-6 to TRBJ1-1, with no clear D. CDR3 length equals 14 residues. V gave up 5 bases and J gave up 6 bases, with 16 bases separating them. The germline CDR1 and CDR2 sequences are MNHNY and SVGAGI (reference sequence).

This clonotype was seen a handful of times. The rearrangement joins TRBV7-2 to TRBJ2-3; TRBD2 is a possible D gene (6 bases). Germline assignment: CDR1 SGHTA and CDR2 FQGNSA. CDR3 length equals 18 residues. V lost 1 base and J 3 bases, leaving 20 bases between the germline ends. CDR3 region: CASSLGERVHAFTDTQYF. For the CDR3, the DNA is TGTGCCAGCAGCTTAGGGGAGCGGGTCCACGCTTTTACAGATACGCAGTATTTT.

This clonotype came up many times. V gene TRBV6-2 or TRBV6-3 combines with J gene TRBJ1-1; D unresolved. Deletions cut 2 bases from V and 5 bases from J, with 12 bases between. The CDR3 sequence is 14 residues long. Germline loops: CDR1 MNHEY, CDR2 SVGEGT. The CDR3 here is CASSYDTVRTEAFF. CDR3 nucleotide sequence: TGTGCCAGCAGTTACGATACAGTGCGTACTGAAGCTTTCTTT.

In its sample, this clonotype was seen many times. The chain has TRBV28 and TRBJ2-7, with D possibly being TRBD1 or TRBD2 (5 bases each). The CDR3 is made up of 11 amino acids. CDR1 and CDR2 from the germline V gene are MDHEN and SYDVKM. V lost 4 bases and J lost 13, with 14 bases in between. Written as DNA, the CDR3 is TGTGCCAGCAGTTACCGGGACGGGTCATACTTC. Residues: CASSYRDGSYF. Supplemented by reference TRBV28 and TRBJ2-7, the full variable domain reads DVKVTQSSRYLVKRTGEKVFLECVQDMDHENMFWYRQDPGLGLRLIYFSYDVKMKEKGDIPEGYSVSREKKERFSLILESASTNQTSMYLCASSYRDGSYFGPGTRLTVT.

This clonotype came up many times. The V gene is TRBV9, the J gene TRBJ2-1, with 8 bases fitting TRBD1. This CDR3 spans 16 amino acids. Germline CDR1 SGDLS, CDR2 YYNGEE. V trimming: 0 bases; J trimming: 0 bases; junction bases outside the gene matches: 2. The CDR3 DNA follows: TGTGCCAGCAGCGTAGGGGACAGGATCTCCTACAATGAGCAGTTCTTC. Its translation: CASSVGDRISYNEQFF.

Ten or more counts support this clonotype. The CDR3 coding sequence is TGCAGCGTTGAAGGACAGGGGAGCTCCTACAATGAGCAGTTCTTC. Its protein is CSVEGQGSSYNEQFF. The chain is built from TRBV29-1 and TRBJ2-1; 8 bases line up with TRBD1. Germline CDR1 reads SQVTM; CDR2 reads ANQGSEA. Trimming removed 1 base from V and 0 bases from J; junction bases left unmatched: 2. This CDR3 region has 15 residues.

This clonotype was counted ten times or more. This sequence joins TRBV7-9 and TRBJ2-3; 7 bases are shared with TRBD1. Germline V gene sequence: CDR1 SEHNR, CDR2 FQNEAQ (reference sequence). The CDR3 sequence is 18 residues long. The trim removed 2 bases at V and 2 bases at J, leaving 13 bases unmatched. CDR3 coding DNA: TGTGCCAGCAGCTTACCGCTAAAGGCACAGGGGTTCACAGATACGCAGTATTTT. Encoded protein: CASSLPLKAQGFTDTQYF.

The V and J genes are TRBV18 and TRBJ2-1; a possible D gene is TRBD2 (7 bases). This CDR3 has 15 amino acids. Trimming stripped 0 bases from V and 8 bases from J, with 14 bases between. Germline assignment: CDR1 KGHSH and CDR2 LQKENI. For the CDR3, the DNA is TGTGCCAGCTCACCACCCGGGGGGCTCGTGCATGAGCAGTTCTTC. Encoded protein: CASSPPGGLVHEQFF.

This clonotype has at least ten counts. This chain connects TRBV24-1 to TRBJ1-5; no clear D. Germline V lookup: CDR1 KGHDR, CDR2 SFDVKD. The CDR3 sequence is 14 residues long. V was shortened by 3 bases and J by 5 bases, with 10 bases between the two germline ends. CDR3 residues: CATSDGTRDQPQHF. In nucleotides, the CDR3 is TGTGCCACCAGTGATGGAACACGAGATCAGCCCCAGCATTTT.

This clonotype occurred many times. The rearrangement links TRBV20-1 to TRBJ1-2; a weak D match, TRBD1 (5 bases). V was pared by 6 bases and J by 7 bases, with 12 bases between. CDR3 length equals 11 residues. CDR1 and CDR2 (germline): DFQATT, SNEGSKA (reference sequence). CDR3 amino acids: CSAKPGGGYTF. The CDR3, as DNA: TGCAGTGCCAAACCGGGGGGTGGCTACACCTTC.

There are a few counts of this clonotype. The rearrangement joins TRBV20-1 to TRBJ2-1, with 10 bases aligning to TRBD2. Losses at the gene ends were 2 bases for V and 7 bases for J; bases not matched to a gene: 11. The CDR3 is 16 amino acids. CDR1 and CDR2 (germline): DFQATT, SNEGSKA (reference sequence). The CDR3, as DNA: TGCAGTGCTAGAAGAGGGTCTAGCGGGAGACGGAATGAGCAGTTCTTC. Translation: CSARRGSSGRRNEQFF.

CDR3 region: CSASQGSGANVLTF. CDR3 DNA: TGCAGTGCTAGTCAGGGCTCTGGGGCCAACGTCCTGACTTTC. This chain joins TRBV20-1 and TRBJ2-6; TRBD1 is a possible D gene (5 bases). CDR1 is DFQATT and CDR2 is SNEGSKA in the germline V gene (reference sequence). The CDR3 runs 14 residues. Trimming cost V 3 bases and J 0 bases, with 6 bases left between them.

This clonotype was seen ten or more times. The chain joins TRBV7-6 to TRBJ1-4; 7 bases fit TRBD1. The V segment lost 3 bases and the J segment 5 bases; nucleotides outside the gene matches: 6. CDR3 length equals 15 residues. Germline CDR1 SGHVS, CDR2 FNYEAQ. In DNA, the CDR3 is TGTGCCAGCAGCTTCACCGGGACAGCGAATGAAAAACTGTTTTTT. It specifies CASSFTGTANEKLFF.

In its sample, this clonotype was seen many times. This sequence joins TRBV20-1 and TRBJ2-4, with D possibly being TRBD2 (5 bases). This CDR3 spans 16 amino acids. CDR1 is DFQATT and CDR2 is SNEGSKA in the germline V gene (reference sequence). Trimming removed 2 bases from V and 0 bases from J, with 14 bases in between. The DNA of the CDR3 is TGCAGTGCTAGAAAAGGCGGGCCTCTAGCCAAAAACATTCAGTACTTC. Translated, it gives CSARKGGPLAKNIQYF.